This is a list of T cell receptor beta chains from one sample in a study of regulatory T cells in long-lasting Graves disease. TCRdb used MiXCR to reprocess the multiplex PCR reads, holding one entry per CDR3 protein. There are more than 350,000 distinct CDR3 sequences in the sample; roughly a fifth occur only once, and over 11% lies in the top ten. Here the sequenced sample was peripheral blood mononuclear cells (PBMCs), taken when the disease was refractory, from a patient treated with antithyroid drugs. These receptors all come from a female donor with Graves disease. Each CDR3 is given without its conserved first and last residue.

>TRBV12-3/TRBV12-4|14|TRBJ2-2
ASSFFAGTFTGELF
>TRBV6-1|13|TRBJ2-2
ASSDNGRDTGELF
>TRBV20-1|10|TRBJ2-7
SASSGTYEQY
>TRBV2|11|TRBJ2-7
ASNTVGTYEQY
>TRBV29-1|11|TRBJ1-1
SGVRWENTEAF
>TRBV28|10|TRBJ1-6
ASRVINSPLH
>TRBV20-1|14|TRBJ2-3
SARDGSGGRPDTQY
>TRBV18|14|TRBJ2-3
ASSPGAGEETDTQY
>TRBV14|13|TRBJ1-4
AGSQEDGRGEKLF
>TRBV6-5|11|TRBJ1-2
ASSWRGGYGYT
>TRBV13|14|TRBJ1-4
ASSIQGGATNEKLF
>TRBV20-1|11|TRBJ2-7
SATPGLGYEQY
>TRBV20-1|14|TRBJ1-1
SARDGLTGMNTEAF
>TRBV4-1|14|TRBJ1-2
ASSQDMWDRAYGYT
>TRBV28|11|TRBJ2-7
ASSFRLVWEQY
>TRBV11-2|18|TRBJ1-6
ASSLVIGGTGSSYNSPLH
>TRBV6-1|12|TRBJ1-5
ASSEWDSNQPQH
>TRBV9|14|TRBJ1-3
ASSTTQGAQGNTIY
>TRBV27|12|TRBJ2-5
ASSLIGGRETQY
>TRBV7-8|11|TRBJ2-7
ASSGEVLYEQY
>TRBV12-3/TRBV12-4|12|TRBJ1-5
ASSPGTYNQPQH
>TRBV11-2|14|.
AGSLERAVAGVEQF
>TRBV27|13|TRBJ2-7
ASAQFPDRTYEQY
>TRBV27|11|TRBJ2-7
ASSSGGGYEQY
>TRBV28|12|TRBJ2-4
ASSRGQGADIQY
>TRBV27|15|TRBJ1-6
ASAPRGGLFPNSPLH
>TRBV27|12|TRBJ2-7
ASSLSMSGGMQY
>TRBV29-1|10|TRBJ2-5
SVERDMETQY
>TRBV28|13|TRBJ2-5
ASSGLSDRQETQY